The rows below give T cell receptor beta chains drawn from one sample of a study of CD8+ T cells in alopecia areata. Generated by immunoSEQ multiplex PCR, the TCRdb table keeps only in-frame clones and is missing some. Here the sample spans over 150,000 clones, around 56% being singletons. This material consisted of CD4+ T cells sorted from blood, taken at week 4, from a patient treated with tofacitinib. Source of these receptors: a human donor with alopecia areata. Both conserved end residues are part of each CDR3. The D gene is left open where the match is weak. Part of the rows lack a size; the others show once, few, many or a class for expanded clones.

V gene: TRBV29-1; D gene: NA; clone size: NA; J gene: TRBJ1-1; CDR3 protein: CSVRQVLYTEAFF; CDR3 DNA: TGCAGCGTTCGACAGGTTCTTTACACTGAAGCTTTCTTT
V gene: TRBV7-2; D gene: NA; clone size: once; J gene: TRBJ1-5; CDR3 protein: CASSLAAGDIQPQHF; CDR3 DNA: TGTGCCAGCAGCTTAGCGGCAGGGGACATCCAGCCCCAGCATTTT
V gene: TRBV5-1; D gene: TRBD1; clone size: NA; J gene: TRBJ2-2; CDR3 protein: CASSLALTGGPNTGELFF; CDR3 DNA: TGCGCCAGCAGCTTGGCCCTGACAGGGGGCCCCAACACCGGGGAGCTGTTTTTT
V gene: TRBV29-1; D gene: TRBD1; clone size: NA; J gene: TRBJ1-2; CDR3 protein: CSVIRDRGNGYTF; CDR3 DNA: TGCAGCGTGATCCGGGACAGGGGAAATGGCTACACCTTC
V gene: TRBV6-5; D gene: NA; clone size: NA; J gene: TRBJ1-3; CDR3 protein: CASTSGNTIYF; CDR3 DNA: TGTGCCAGCACTTCGGGAAACACCATATATTTT
V gene: TRBV7-7; D gene: NA; clone size: few; J gene: TRBJ2-6; CDR3 protein: CASSPHTMAGANVLTF; CDR3 DNA: TGTGCTAGCAGCCCCCACACCATGGCTGGGGCCAACGTCCTGACTTTC
V gene: TRBV30; D gene: TRBD1; clone size: NA; J gene: TRBJ1-1; CDR3 protein: CAWSQPGQGKAEAFF; CDR3 DNA: TGTGCCTGGAGCCAACCGGGACAGGGGAAAGCTGAAGCTTTCTTT
V gene: TRBV6-6; D gene: NA; clone size: few; J gene: TRBJ2-3; CDR3 protein: CASSYRDITDTQYF; CDR3 DNA: TGTGCCAGCAGTTACCGCGATATAACAGATACGCAGTATTTT
V gene: TRBV23-1; D gene: TRBD1; clone size: NA; J gene: TRBJ1-2; CDR3 protein: CASSQSRQGAFGYTF; CDR3 DNA: TGCGCCAGCAGTCAATCAAGGCAGGGGGCTTTTGGCTACACCTTC
V gene: TRBV4-1; D gene: NA; clone size: once; J gene: TRBJ2-3; CDR3 protein: CASSQPQDTQYF; CDR3 DNA: TGCGCCAGCAGCCAACCGCAAGATACGCAGTATTTT
V gene: TRBV5-6; D gene: NA; clone size: NA; J gene: TRBJ2-3; CDR3 protein: CASSLYGGRDTQYF; CDR3 DNA: TGTGCCAGCAGCTTGTACGGGGGTAGAGATACGCAGTATTTT
V gene: TRBV7-2; D gene: NA; clone size: NA; J gene: TRBJ2-5; CDR3 protein: CASSLEAGPETQYF; CDR3 DNA: TGTGCCAGCAGCTTAGAGGCAGGGCCCGAGACCCAGTACTTC
V gene: TRBV30; D gene: TRBD1; clone size: NA; J gene: TRBJ1-5; CDR3 protein: CAWEGQLSGQPQHF; CDR3 DNA: TGTGCCTGGGAGGGACAGCTGAGCGGTCAGCCCCAGCATTTT
V gene: TRBV30; D gene: NA; clone size: NA; J gene: TRBJ1-3; CDR3 protein: CAWSQGLSGNTIYF; CDR3 DNA: TGTGCCTGGAGTCAGGGTCTCTCTGGAAACACCATATATTTT
V gene: TRBV28; D gene: TRBD1; clone size: few; J gene: TRBJ1-2; CDR3 protein: CASNLRGQNYGYTF; CDR3 DNA: TGTGCCAGCAATTTAAGGGGACAGAACTATGGCTACACCTTC
V gene: TRBV29-1; D gene: NA; clone size: NA; J gene: TRBJ2-3; CDR3 protein: CSVEHAARTDTQYF; CDR3 DNA: TGCAGCGTTGAACACGCAGCACGCACAGATACGCAGTATTTT
V gene: TRBV19; D gene: NA; clone size: NA; J gene: TRBJ1-1; CDR3 protein: CASSIGQQNTEAFF; CDR3 DNA: TGTGCCAGTAGTATAGGACAGCAGAACACTGAAGCTTTCTTT
V gene: TRBV29-1; D gene: TRBD1; clone size: NA; J gene: TRBJ2-5; CDR3 protein: CSVGGQGATGTQYF; CDR3 DNA: TGCAGCGTCGGGGGACAGGGTGCGACGGGGACCCAGTACTTC
V gene: TRBV19; D gene: TRBD1; clone size: once; J gene: TRBJ1-5; CDR3 protein: CASSWTGDNQPQHF; CDR3 DNA: TGTGCCAGTAGTTGGACAGGCGACAATCAGCCCCAGCATTTT